This TCR beta chain originates from a study of T cell responses to AZD1222 COVID-19 vaccine. The CDR3 is 15 residues long. The germline V gene encodes CDR1 LNHNV and CDR2 YYDKDF (reference sequence). The V end was cut by 0 bases, the J end by 1 base, with 9 bases between. Repertoires were generated with immunoSEQ multiplex PCR, while TCRdb's copy carries only in-frame clones and drops some. The sample shows 97,000 or so clones, approximately 89% of them seen only once. This sample comprised peripheral blood, obtained 28 days after the second AZD1222 dose. The TCR sequence derives from an adult who received the AZD1222 COVID-19 vaccine. The chain has TRBV15 and TRBJ1-1; D is uncertain. In DNA form, the CDR3 reads TGTGCCACCAGCAGAGATCTCGGCTCGAACACTGAAGCTTTCTTT. It is translated as CATSRDLGSNTEAFF.